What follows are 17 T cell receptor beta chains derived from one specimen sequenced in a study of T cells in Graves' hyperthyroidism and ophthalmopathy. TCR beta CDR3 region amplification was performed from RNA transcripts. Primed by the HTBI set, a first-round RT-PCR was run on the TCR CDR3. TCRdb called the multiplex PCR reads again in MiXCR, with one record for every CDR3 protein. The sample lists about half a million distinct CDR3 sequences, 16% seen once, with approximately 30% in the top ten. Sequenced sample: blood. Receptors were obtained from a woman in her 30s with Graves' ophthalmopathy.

The CDR3 region is CASSYSKDRGGRMNTEAFF. CDR3 nucleotide sequence: TGTGCCAGCAGTTACTCGAAGGACAGGGGGGGACGGATGAACACTGAAGCTTTCTTT. The V call is TRBV6-5, the J call TRBJ1-1; TRBD1 matches 10 bases. Germline V gene data show CDR1 as MNHEY and CDR2 as SVGAGI. Unmatched junction bases numbered 10, after V lost 0 bases and J lost 0 bases. The CDR3 spans 19 residues.

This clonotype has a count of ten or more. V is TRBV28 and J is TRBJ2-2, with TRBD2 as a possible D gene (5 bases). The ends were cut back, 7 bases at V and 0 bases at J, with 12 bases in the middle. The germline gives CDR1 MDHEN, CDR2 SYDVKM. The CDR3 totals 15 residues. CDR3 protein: CASTLVGTNTGELFF. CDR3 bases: TGTGCCAGCACCCTCGTCGGGACGAACACCGGGGAGCTGTTTTTT.

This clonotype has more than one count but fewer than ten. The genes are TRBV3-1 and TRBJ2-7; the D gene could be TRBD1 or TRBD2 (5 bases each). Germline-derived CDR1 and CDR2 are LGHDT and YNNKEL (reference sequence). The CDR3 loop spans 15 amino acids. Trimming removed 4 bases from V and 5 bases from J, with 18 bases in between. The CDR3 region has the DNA TGTGCCAGCAGCCCGGGACCCGTAAAGACCCACGAGCAGTACTTC. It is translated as CASSPGPVKTHEQYF.

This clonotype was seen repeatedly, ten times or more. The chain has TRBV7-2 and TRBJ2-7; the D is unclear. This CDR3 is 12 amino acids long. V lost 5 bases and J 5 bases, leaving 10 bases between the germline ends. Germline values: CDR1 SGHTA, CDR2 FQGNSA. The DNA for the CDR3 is TGTGCCAGCAGCACACTGGGGAACGAGCAGTACTTC. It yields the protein CASSTLGNEQYF.

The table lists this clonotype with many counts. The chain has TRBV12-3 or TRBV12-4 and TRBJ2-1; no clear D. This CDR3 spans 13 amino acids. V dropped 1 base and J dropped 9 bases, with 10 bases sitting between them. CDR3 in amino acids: CASSLETVGEQFF. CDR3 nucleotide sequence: TGTGCCAGCAGTTTAGAGACGGTTGGTGAGCAGTTCTTC.

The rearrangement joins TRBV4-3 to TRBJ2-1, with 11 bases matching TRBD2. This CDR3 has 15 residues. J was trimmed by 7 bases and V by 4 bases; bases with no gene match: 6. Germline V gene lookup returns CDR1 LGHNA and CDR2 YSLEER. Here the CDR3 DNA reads TGCGCCAGCAGCCCAAGACTAGCGGGATTAAATGAGCAGTTCTTC. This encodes CASSPRLAGLNEQFF.

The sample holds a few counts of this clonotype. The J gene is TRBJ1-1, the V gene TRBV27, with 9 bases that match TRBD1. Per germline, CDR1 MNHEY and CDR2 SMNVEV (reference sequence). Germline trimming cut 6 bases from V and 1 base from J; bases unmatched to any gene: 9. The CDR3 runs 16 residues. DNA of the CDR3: TGTGCCAGCAGCCCGGGACAGGGAATTCCGAACACTGAAGCTTTCTTT. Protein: CASSPGQGIPNTEAFF.

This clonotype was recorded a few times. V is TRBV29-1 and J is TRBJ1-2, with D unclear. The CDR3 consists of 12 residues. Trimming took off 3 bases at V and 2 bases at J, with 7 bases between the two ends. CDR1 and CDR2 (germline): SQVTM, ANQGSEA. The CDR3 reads CSVDRINYGYTF. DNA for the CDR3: TGCAGCGTTGACAGGATCAACTATGGCTACACCTTC. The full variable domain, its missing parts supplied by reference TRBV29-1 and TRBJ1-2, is SAVISQKPSRDICQRGTSLTIQCQVDSQVTMMFWYRQQPGQSLTLIATANQGSEATYESGFVIDKFPISRPNLTFSTLTVSNMSPEDSSIYLCSVDRINYGYTFGSGTRLTVV.

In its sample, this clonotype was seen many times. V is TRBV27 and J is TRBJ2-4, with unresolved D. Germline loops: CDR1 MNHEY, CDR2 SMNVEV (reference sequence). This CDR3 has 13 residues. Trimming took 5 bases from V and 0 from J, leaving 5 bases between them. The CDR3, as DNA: TGTGCCAGCAGTCATACAGCCAAAAACATTCAGTACTTC. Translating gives CASSHTAKNIQYF.

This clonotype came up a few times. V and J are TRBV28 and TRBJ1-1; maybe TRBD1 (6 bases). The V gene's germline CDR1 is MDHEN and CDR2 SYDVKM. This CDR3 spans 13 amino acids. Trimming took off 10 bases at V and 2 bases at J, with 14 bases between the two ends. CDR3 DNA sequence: TGTGCCATCCAGGGGAGCGGCAACACTGAAGCTTTCTTT. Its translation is CAIQGSGNTEAFF.

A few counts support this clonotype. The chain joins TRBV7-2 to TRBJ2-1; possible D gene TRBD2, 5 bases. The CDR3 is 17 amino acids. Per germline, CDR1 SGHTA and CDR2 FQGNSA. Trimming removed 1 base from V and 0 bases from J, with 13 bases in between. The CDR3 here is CASSLVASGYSYNEQFF. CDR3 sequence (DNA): TGTGCCAGCAGCTTAGTAGCGTCGGGGTACTCCTACAATGAGCAGTTCTTC.

The CDR3 spells CASSSKLGAGVPCELFF. The CDR3 DNA is TGTGCCAGCAGTTCTAAGTTAGGGGCGGGAGTCCCCTGCGAGCTGTTTTTT. The rearrangement uses TRBV12-3 or TRBV12-4 and TRBJ2-2, with TRBD2 identical over 7 bases. This CDR3 region has 17 residues. Trimming cost V 4 bases and J 11 bases; bases outside gene matches: 19.

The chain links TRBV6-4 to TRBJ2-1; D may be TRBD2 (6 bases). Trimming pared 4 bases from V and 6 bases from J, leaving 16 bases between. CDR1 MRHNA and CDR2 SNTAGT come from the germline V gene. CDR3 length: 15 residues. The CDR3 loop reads CASSVAVRGGNEQFF. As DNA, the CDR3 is TGTGCCAGCAGTGTTGCCGTACGGGGAGGCAATGAGCAGTTCTTC.

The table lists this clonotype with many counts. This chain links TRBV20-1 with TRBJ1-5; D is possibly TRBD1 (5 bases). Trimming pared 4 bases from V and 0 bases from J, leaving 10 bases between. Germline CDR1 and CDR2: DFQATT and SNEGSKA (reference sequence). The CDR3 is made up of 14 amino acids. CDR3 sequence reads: CSATDSPSNQPQHF. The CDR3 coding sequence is TGCAGTGCTACCGACAGTCCTAGCAATCAGCCCCAGCATTTT.

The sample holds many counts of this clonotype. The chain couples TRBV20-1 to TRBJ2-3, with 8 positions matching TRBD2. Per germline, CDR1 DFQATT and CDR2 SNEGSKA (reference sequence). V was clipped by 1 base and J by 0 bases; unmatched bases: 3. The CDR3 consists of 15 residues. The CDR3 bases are TGCAGTGCTAGAGGCGGGGGGACTAGCACAGATACGCAGTATTTT. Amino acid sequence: CSARGGGTSTDTQYF.

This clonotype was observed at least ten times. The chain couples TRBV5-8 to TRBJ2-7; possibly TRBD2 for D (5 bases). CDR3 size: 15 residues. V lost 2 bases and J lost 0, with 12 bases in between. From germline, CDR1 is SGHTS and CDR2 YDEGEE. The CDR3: CASSFVTSHSYEQYF. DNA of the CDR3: TGTGCCAGCAGCTTCGTAACTAGTCACTCCTACGAGCAGTACTTC.

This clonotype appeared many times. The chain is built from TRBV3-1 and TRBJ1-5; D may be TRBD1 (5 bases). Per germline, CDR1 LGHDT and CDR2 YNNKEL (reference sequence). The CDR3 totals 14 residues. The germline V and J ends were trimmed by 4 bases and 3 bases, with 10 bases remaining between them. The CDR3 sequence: CASSPDSDNQPQHF. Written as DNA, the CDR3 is TGTGCCAGCAGCCCAGACAGTGACAATCAGCCCCAGCATTTT.